A selection of T cell receptor beta chains follows, all from one sample in a study of breast tumors, draining lymph nodes, adjacent tissues. A single record per CDR3 protein comes from TCRdb applying MiXCR to the multiplex PCR reads. The sample has roughly 19,000 distinct CDR3 sequences, roughly 50% seen once. The sample consisted of breast tumor tissue. All receptors come from a female donor with breast cancer. Some clones in this sample may be carry-over from other donors' samples. Both conserved end residues are part of each CDR3. Each record gives: CDR3 protein, V gene, J gene.

CSARRLNEKLFF	TRBV20-1	TRBJ1-4
CASSLTGGRNPLLF	TRBV18	TRBJ1-4
CAIRRRTSGTSETQYF	TRBV10-3	TRBJ2-5
CASSLTGPSYEQYF	TRBV5-6	TRBJ2-7
CSARHDTGELFF	TRBV20-1	TRBJ2-2
CASSYTRGANGYTF	TRBV6-4	TRBJ1-2
CASSGLAGEVADTQYF	TRBV6-1	TRBJ2-3
CASSPSWTGGANYGYTF	TRBV18	TRBJ1-2
CATSDFDRAPAHTGELFF	TRBV24-1	TRBJ2-2
CASSVDGSSGNTIYF	TRBV5-1	TRBJ1-3
CASSHGGLYNEQFF	TRBV6-5	TRBJ2-1
CASSHWGLAGGVESYEQYF	TRBV6-1	TRBJ2-7
CASSPYERDHNEQFF	TRBV7-9	TRBJ2-1
CSLLGEVRNEQFF	TRBV20-1	TRBJ2-1
CASSLTGQGGDEQFF	TRBV5-6	TRBJ2-1
CASRRGESTDTQYF	TRBV10-2	TRBJ2-3
CASTRDYEQYF	TRBV28	TRBJ2-7
CASSSRGLAALGDEQYF	TRBV6-2/TRBV6-3	TRBJ2-7
CASSLGGVESYEQYF	TRBV5-1	TRBJ2-7
CASSLGLAGEGNTGELFF	TRBV5-8	TRBJ2-2
CASSFTGPNTGGLFF	TRBV5-1	TRBJ2-2
CASSSEGGRLTDTQYF	TRBV5-1	TRBJ2-3
CAITRGANYGYTF	TRBV10-3	TRBJ1-2
CAWSFGQGNSPLHF	TRBV30	TRBJ1-6
CASSLMAGNYEQYF	TRBV5-8	TRBJ2-7
CASSPRTDTQYF	TRBV19	TRBJ2-3
CASGLGTSTGELFF	TRBV12-5	TRBJ2-2
CASSRGSSYNEQFF	TRBV4-1	TRBJ2-1
CASRWTVYTGELFF	TRBV7-8	TRBJ2-2
CASSPILAGAPVRDEQFF	TRBV11-3	TRBJ2-1
CASSLAATDTQYF	TRBV5-1	TRBJ2-3
CACPWTSGRLGTQYF	TRBV6-2/TRBV6-3	TRBJ2-5
CASSAPGLAGGPRETQYF	TRBV2	TRBJ2-5
CASSFGTFVETQYF	TRBV5-5	TRBJ2-5
CSVTSGGAGANVLTF	TRBV20-1	TRBJ2-6
CATLDRNYGYTF	TRBV24-1	TRBJ1-2
CSVERDSSYNEQVF	TRBV29-1	TRBJ2-1
CASRGGAGGVNEQYF	TRBV10-2	TRBJ2-7
CASSLGPGTYEQYF	TRBV11-2	TRBJ2-7
CASEGGGDEQFF	TRBV5-6	TRBJ2-1
CASGLVLTAQSTDTQYF	TRBV12-5	TRBJ2-3
CARNRGDSGANVLTF	TRBV2	TRBJ2-6
CASSHWTGKETQYF	TRBV3-1	TRBJ2-5
CTTSGLLAGGGSSYNEQFF	TRBV15	TRBJ2-1
CASTSGRSYEQYF	TRBV6-4	TRBJ2-7
CSAQAGGSEQFF	TRBV20-1	TRBJ2-1
CASSQTGATSGNTIYF	TRBV2	TRBJ1-3
CASSPQRGRAGELFF	TRBV7-2	TRBJ2-2
CASTPPETGSFNEQFF	TRBV10-2	TRBJ2-1
CASSEGGGNQPQYF	TRBV5-1	TRBJ2-5
CASSLVGGIHEQYF	TRBV11-2	TRBJ2-7
CSVEDLGSPTDTQYF	TRBV29-1	TRBJ2-3
CSARTGVADEQFF	TRBV29-1	TRBJ2-1